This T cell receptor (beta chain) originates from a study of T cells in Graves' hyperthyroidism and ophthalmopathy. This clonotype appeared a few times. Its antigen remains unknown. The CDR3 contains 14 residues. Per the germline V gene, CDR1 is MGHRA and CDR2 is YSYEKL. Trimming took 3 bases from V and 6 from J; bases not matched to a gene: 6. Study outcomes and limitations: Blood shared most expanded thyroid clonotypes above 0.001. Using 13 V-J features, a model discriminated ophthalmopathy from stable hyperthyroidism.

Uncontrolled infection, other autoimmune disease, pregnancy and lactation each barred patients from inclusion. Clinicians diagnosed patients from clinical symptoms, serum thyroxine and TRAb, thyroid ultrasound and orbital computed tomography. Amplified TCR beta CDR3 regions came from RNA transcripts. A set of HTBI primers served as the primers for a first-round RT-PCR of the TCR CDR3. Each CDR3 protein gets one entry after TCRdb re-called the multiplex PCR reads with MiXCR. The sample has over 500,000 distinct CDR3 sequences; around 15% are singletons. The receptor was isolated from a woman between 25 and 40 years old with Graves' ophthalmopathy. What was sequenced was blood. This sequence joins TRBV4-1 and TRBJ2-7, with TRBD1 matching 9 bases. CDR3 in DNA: TGCGCCAGCAGCCATTGGGACAGGGACCCCGAGCAGTACTTC. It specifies CASSHWDRDPEQYF.